The clone carrying this TCR beta chain was observed a single time. What it recognizes is unknown. CDR1 and CDR2 from the germline V gene are GTSNPN and SVGIG (reference sequence). V was shortened by 2 bases and J by 8 bases, with 15 bases between the two germline ends. This CDR3 spans 13 amino acids. The PCR had 60 Vbeta and 13 Jbeta primers. Libraries were prepared by immunoSEQ multiplex PCR; TCRdb keeps only in-frame clonotypes and omits some of them. Altogether about 130,000 clones are present, just over 75% being singletons, with the ten largest covering roughly 1.8%. The data belong to a study of cytomegalovirus exposure and HLA in healthy donors. General observations from the study: Excluded: some indistinguishable V segments such as TRBV6-2 and TRBV6-3. Cytomegalovirus-associated TCR beta chains were listed, numbering roughly 150. Across donors, most TCRs were seen rarely, yet some public ones were widespread.

This TCR came from a woman in her 50s in good health and CMV-seronegative. Sequencing was done on a sample of PBMCs. V and J are TRBV30 and TRBJ1-2; D call uncertain. The CDR3 reads CAWSPEGSPGYTF. CDR3 DNA: TGTGCCTGGAGTCCTGAGGGCTCGCCAGGCTACACCTTC.